A single sample gave rise to the 28 T cell receptor beta chains below, sequenced in a study of graft-versus-host responses after intestinal transplantation (dated by TCRdb to about 2021). The time point label here, explained by the study, means: cells obtained before transplantation from donor or recipient. Libraries came from the immunoSEQ multiplex PCR assay. TCRdb mirrors the immuneACCESS table, restricted to in-frame sequences. Some clones are absent from its copies; in checked studies, under half trace to an unresolved V gene, and the reason for the others is unknown. The sample yields some 79,000 clones; about 88% were counted once. The ten largest account for 0.3% to 0.4% of the sample. For these receptors, no antigen is known. Sequenced here: unstimulated CD4+ T cells sorted from spleen or lymph node cells, sampled before intestinal transplant. The receptors come from a human donor who received an intestinal transplant.

J is TRBJ1-2 and V is TRBV5-1, with 8 nucleotides matching TRBD1. The V gene end was trimmed by 0 bases and the J gene end by 0 bases; junction bases not matched to a gene: 4. This CDR3 has 16 residues. CDR1 and CDR2 (germline): SGHRS, YFSETQ. The CDR3 region has the DNA TGCGCCAGCAGCTTGGGCAGGGGGCTCGCTAACTATGGCTACACCTTC. This sequence encodes CASSLGRGLANYGYTF.

The V call is TRBV4-1, the J call TRBJ2-7; TRBD1 might be the D (6 bases). The CDR3 consists of 16 residues. Between the trimmed V and J ends, which lost 0 bases and 2 bases, there was a span of 14 bases. The V gene's germline CDR1 is MGHRA and CDR2 YSYEKL. The CDR3 DNA follows: TGCGCCAGCAGCCAAGAATATCCAGGGGCCGCCTACGAGCAGTACTTC. Translating it yields CASSQEYPGAAYEQYF.

This rearrangement joins TRBV6-6 to TRBJ2-1; 13 bases are a match to TRBD2. Germline trimming cut 8 bases from V and 7 bases from J; bases unmatched to any gene: 8. Germline V gene lookup returns CDR1 MNHNY and CDR2 SVGAGI (reference sequence). The CDR3 extends over 15 amino acids. The CDR3 DNA follows: TGTGCCAGCGGACTAGCGGGAGTCATAGTGAATGAGCAGTTCTTC. It is translated as CASGLAGVIVNEQFF.

The chain employs TRBV28 and TRBJ1-2; no reliable D call. The CDR3 covers 12 residues. Germline values: CDR1 MDHEN, CDR2 SYDVKM. V shed 8 bases and J shed 4 bases, with 11 bases lying between them. As DNA, the CDR3 is TGTGCCAGCGAGAGGGCCAGCTATGGCTACACCTTC. Its translation: CASERASYGYTF.

Points on this clone: The germline gene is not matched at one end of the junction; a read error may be the cause. This chain uses TRBV28 with TRBJ2-7, with 8 bases matching TRBD1. The CDR3 has 14 amino acids. Germline-derived CDR1 and CDR2 are MDHEN and SYDVKM. CDR3 sequence: CASRGAGGPDRFNF. CDR3 DNA: TGTGCCAGCAGGGGGGCAGGGGGCCCGGACCGGTTTAACTTC. Supplemented by reference TRBV28 and TRBJ2-7, the full variable domain reads DVKVTQSSRYLVKRTGEKVFLECVQDMDHENMFWYRQDPGLGLRLIYFSYDVKMKEKGDIPEGYSVSREKKERFSLILESASTNQTSMYLCASRGAGGPDRFNFGPGTRLTVT.

The chain is built from TRBV30 and TRBJ2-1, with 8 bases aligning to TRBD1. The CDR3 has 13 residues. The germline V gene has CDR1 GTSNPN and CDR2 SVGIG (reference sequence). The trim removed 3 bases at V and 6 bases at J, leaving 4 bases unmatched. CDR3 bases: TGTGCCTGGAGCAGGGGGCAGGGCAATGAGCAGTTCTTC. Protein product: CAWSRGQGNEQFF.

The chain links TRBV6-1 to TRBJ2-1, with 11 bases identical to TRBD2. The CDR3 length is 15 residues. V shed 8 bases, J shed 4 bases, and the junction held 7 bases outside the gene matches. CDR1 and CDR2 (germline): MNHNS, SASEGT. The CDR3 DNA reads as TGTGCCAGCCAGCCTCTAGCGGGGGGATACAATGAGCAGTTCTTC. Protein product: CASQPLAGGYNEQFF.

This clone was seen only a few times. Its ends do not fully match the called genes, so a read error is possible. The J gene is TRBJ2-6, the V gene TRBV7-7, with D perhaps TRBD1 (6 bases). This CDR3 spans 14 amino acids. Germline-derived CDR1 and CDR2 are SSHAT and FNYEAQ (reference sequence). The chain's CDR3 is CASSQGTGANVLTF. The CDR3 DNA is TGTGCTAGCAGTCAGGGGACTGGGGCCAACGTCCTGACTTTC.

This clone has only a few counts. This chain connects TRBV7-9 to TRBJ2-5, with 7 bases that match TRBD2. This CDR3 contains 15 residues. The junction had 3 bases not matched to a gene; V was cut back by 1 base and J by 1 base. The germline V gene has CDR1 SEHNR and CDR2 FQNEAQ (reference sequence). The CDR3 spells CASSLEGRVQETQYF. Here the CDR3 DNA reads TGTGCCAGCAGCTTAGAGGGGAGGGTCCAAGAGACCCAGTACTTC.

This sequence joins TRBV9 and TRBJ1-5; D is uncertain. CDR1 and CDR2 from the germline V gene are SGDLS and YYNGEE. The CDR3 has 15 residues. Deletions cut 0 bases from V and 7 bases from J, with 14 bases between. Written as DNA, the CDR3 is TGTGCCAGCAGCGTAGGGCCTACTATAGGACAGCCCCAGCATTTT. Amino acid sequence: CASSVGPTIGQPQHF.

V gene TRBV5-8 combines with J gene TRBJ1-1; D might be TRBD1 (6 bases). The CDR3 runs 17 residues. Trimming took 0 bases from V and 0 from J, leaving 15 bases between them. Germline V gene sequence: CDR1 SGHTS, CDR2 YDEGEE. CDR3 amino acids: CASSLATGTNMNTEAFF. CDR3 DNA: TGTGCCAGCAGCTTGGCAACAGGGACAAATATGAACACTGAAGCTTTCTTT.

The genes are TRBV6-4 and TRBJ2-2; 12 positions agree with TRBD1. V shed 6 bases, J shed 7 bases, and the junction held 3 bases outside the gene matches. Germline assignment: CDR1 MRHNA and CDR2 SNTAGT. This CDR3 is built from 14 residues. The CDR3 DNA is TGTGCCAGCAGCGGGACAGGGGGCAGCGGGGAGCTGTTTTTT. It yields the protein CASSGTGGSGELFF.

V gene TRBV6-1 combines with J gene TRBJ1-2, with TRBD1 matching over 8 bases. This CDR3 region has 13 residues. The germline V gene has CDR1 MNHNS and CDR2 SASEGT. The J segment lost 8 bases and the V segment lost 4 bases, leaving 6 bases of the junction unmatched. The CDR3 here is CASSVSGGWGYTF. DNA for the CDR3: TGTGCCAGCAGTGTTTCAGGGGGCTGGGGCTACACCTTC.

The chain has TRBV28 and TRBJ2-3; D is unresolved. CDR3 length equals 15 residues. Trimming left V 4 bases short and J 1 base short, with 12 bases between. Looked up from germline, CDR1 is MDHEN and CDR2 is SYDVKM. CDR3 nucleotide sequence: TGTGCCAGCAGTTCTGATAGATTGGGCACAGATACGCAGTATTTT. It is translated as CASSSDRLGTDTQYF. Full variable domain (rest looked up from reference TRBV28 and TRBJ2-3): DVKVTQSSRYLVKRTGEKVFLECVQDMDHENMFWYRQDPGLGLRLIYFSYDVKMKEKGDIPEGYSVSREKKERFSLILESASTNQTSMYLCASSSDRLGTDTQYFGPGTRLTVL.

V gene TRBV5-1 combines with J gene TRBJ2-3, with TRBD2 as a possible D gene (6 bases). CDR3 size: 17 residues. Trimming removed 5 bases at V and 2 bases at J, with 21 bases between. Per germline, CDR1 SGHRS and CDR2 YFSETQ. CDR3 sequence (DNA): TGCGCCAGCAGGGCCCCCAGGCGGGAAAAGACCACAGATACGCAGTATTTT. Protein product: CASRAPRREKTTDTQYF.

This chain connects TRBV29-1 to TRBJ2-3, with 8 nucleotides matching TRBD1. The CDR3 runs to 13 residues. Per the germline V gene, CDR1 is SQVTM and CDR2 is ANQGSEA. V was pared by 6 bases and J by 0 bases, with 2 bases of the junction left unmatched. The chain's CDR3 is CSVQGGSTDTQYF. Written as DNA, the CDR3 is TGCAGCGTACAGGGGGGAAGCACAGATACGCAGTATTTT.

The chain links TRBV7-2 to TRBJ1-1, with 7 nucleotides matching TRBD1. V trimming: 7 bases; J trimming: 5 bases; junction bases outside the gene matches: 7. This CDR3 region has 13 residues. Germline V gives CDR1 SGHTA, CDR2 FQGNSA. The CDR3 loop reads CASNRQGWTEAFF. The CDR3 DNA is TGTGCCAGCAACCGACAGGGTTGGACTGAAGCTTTCTTT.

This chain links TRBV29-1 with TRBJ2-5; 7 nucleotides line up with TRBD1. V trimming: 7 bases; J trimming: 4 bases; junction bases outside the gene matches: 9. The germline V gene has CDR1 SQVTM and CDR2 ANQGSEA. The CDR3 loop spans 13 amino acids. This CDR3 reads CSAESGQRETQYF. The CDR3 bases are TGCAGCGCCGAATCGGGACAGCGAGAGACCCAGTACTTC.

The rearrangement links TRBV30 to TRBJ1-2; a weak D match, TRBD1 (6 bases). Germline CDR1 is GTSNPN and CDR2 is SVGIG (reference sequence). The CDR3 length is 12 residues. V was cut by 8 bases and J by 5 bases, with 15 bases left in between. This CDR3 reads CAQPDRLYGYTF. CDR3 DNA sequence: TGTGCCCAGCCGGACAGACTATATGGCTACACCTTC.

The chain combines TRBV28 with TRBJ2-3; TRBD2 might be the D (6 bases). Germline assignment: CDR1 MDHEN and CDR2 SYDVKM. This CDR3 contains 17 residues. V gave up 4 bases and J gave up 2 bases, with 19 bases separating them. CDR3 DNA: TGTGCCAGCAGTTCACAGGCGGGGTCCGATACCACAGATACGCAGTATTTT. Amino acids: CASSSQAGSDTTDTQYF.

This CDR3 is CASLPAGRGGTGELFF. DNA for the CDR3: TGTGCCAGCCTCCCAGCGGGAAGGGGAGGCACCGGGGAGCTGTTTTTT. The chain couples TRBV18 to TRBJ2-2, with 7 bases identical to TRBD2. The CDR3 contains 16 residues. Per germline, CDR1 KGHSH and CDR2 LQKENI. V lost 8 bases and J lost 4; bases outside the gene matches: 13.

The V gene is TRBV19, the J gene TRBJ1-1, with TRBD1 matching 7 bases. The CDR3 spans 14 residues. Germline lookup yields CDR1 LNHDA and CDR2 SQIVND (reference sequence). J was trimmed by 0 bases and V by 10 bases; bases with no gene match: 8. The CDR3 DNA reads as TGTGCCACTTACAGGGGACCCATGAACACTGAAGCTTTCTTT. Translating it yields CATYRGPMNTEAFF. Based on the CDR3 plus reference TRBV19 and TRBJ1-1, the full variable domain is DGGITQSPKYLFRKEGQNVTLSCEQNLNHDAMYWYRQDPGQGLRLIYYSQIVNDFQKGDIAEGYSVSREKKESFPLTVTSAQKNPTAFYLCATYRGPMNTEAFFGQGTRLTVV.

This chain links TRBV9 with TRBJ2-3, with 7 bases matching TRBD1. Trimming cost V 3 bases and J 5 bases; bases outside gene matches: 3. Germline V gene sequence: CDR1 SGDLS, CDR2 YYNGEE. The length of the CDR3 is 13 residues. This CDR3 is CASSEGAEDTQYF. DNA for the CDR3: TGTGCCAGCAGCGAGGGGGCGGAAGATACGCAGTATTTT.

This clone was detected only a few times. The rearrangement links TRBV28 to TRBJ1-6; D remains unclear. The CDR3 runs to 15 residues. CDR1 is MDHEN, CDR2 SYDVKM, per germline. V was trimmed by 5 bases and J by 0 bases, leaving 8 bases between them. In DNA form, the CDR3 reads TGTGCCAGCAGTCTCGACAACTCCTATAATTCACCCCTCCACTTT. This translates into CASSLDNSYNSPLHF.

V is TRBV11-2 and J is TRBJ1-1; D gene ambiguous. Germline values: CDR1 SGHAT, CDR2 FQNNGV. V gave up 6 bases and J gave up 0 bases, with 8 bases separating them. The CDR3 consists of 13 residues. The CDR3 nucleotides read TGTGCCAGCAGTAGAAGAGTGAACACTGAAGCTTTCTTT. It specifies CASSRRVNTEAFF.

The chain has TRBV28 and TRBJ2-7, with a weak D call TRBD2 (6 bases). Germline values: CDR1 MDHEN, CDR2 SYDVKM. The CDR3 totals 15 residues. Trimming removed 2 bases from V and 3 bases from J, with 14 bases in between. The CDR3: CASSLSGWGDYEQYF. The DNA for the CDR3 is TGTGCCAGCAGTTTAAGTGGGTGGGGGGACTACGAGCAGTACTTC.

The chain is built from TRBV27 and TRBJ1-4; 9 bases agree with TRBD1. The CDR3 extends over 17 amino acids. CDR1 and CDR2 (germline): MNHEY, SMNVEV (reference sequence). Trimming at V came to 3 bases and at J to 7 bases, leaving 12 bases not matched to a gene. The CDR3 DNA reads as TGTGCCAGCAGTTTCACTCCCGGGACAGGGACAGGTGAAAAACTGTTTTTT. It is translated as CASSFTPGTGTGEKLFF.

The chain links TRBV5-6 to TRBJ2-5; 8 bases agree with TRBD2. Germline CDR1 reads SGHDT; CDR2 reads YYEEEE. The J segment lost 5 bases and the V segment lost 1 base, leaving 4 bases of the junction unmatched. The CDR3 is made up of 14 amino acids. CDR3 bases: TGTGCCAGCAGCTTGCGGGGGGGTACTGAGACCCAGTACTTC. Translating gives CASSLRGGTETQYF.